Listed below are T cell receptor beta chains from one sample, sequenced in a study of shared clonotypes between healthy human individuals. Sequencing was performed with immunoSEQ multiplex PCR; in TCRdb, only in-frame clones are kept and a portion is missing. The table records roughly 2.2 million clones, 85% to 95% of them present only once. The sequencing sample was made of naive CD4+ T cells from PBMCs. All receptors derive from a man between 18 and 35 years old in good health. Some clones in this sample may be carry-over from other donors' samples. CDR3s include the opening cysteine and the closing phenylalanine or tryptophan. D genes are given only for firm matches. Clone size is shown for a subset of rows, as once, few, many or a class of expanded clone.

CASSHTPQYRIVF,TGTGCCAGCAGCCACACCCCCCAATATAGGATCGTTTTC,TRBV11-2,NA,NA,TRBJ1-2
CAWTQDLGLEQYF,TGTGCCTGGACCCAAGACCTAGGTCTCGAGCAGTACTTC,TRBV30,NA,NA,TRBJ2-7
CASSLVISGTEVEQYF,TGTGCCAGCAGCTTAGTAATCTCGGGGACAGAAGTCGAGCAGTACTTC,TRBV11-3,NA,TRBD1,TRBJ2-7
CSALMGPANTEAFF,TGCAGCGCCTTAATGGGACCCGCGAACACTGAAGCTTTCTTT,TRBV29-1,NA,NA,TRBJ1-1
CATSRETVGQPNTGELFF,TGTGCCACCAGCAGAGAGACCGTGGGACAGCCGAACACCGGGGAGCTGTTTTTT,TRBV15,NA,TRBD1,TRBJ2-2
CASSNWAIRDADGYTF,TGTGCCAGTAGTAATTGGGCAATCCGCGATGCGGATGGCTACACCTTC,TRBV19,once,NA,TRBJ1-2
CASSLRTRTPLHF,TGTGCCAGCAGCCTAAGGACAAGGACACCCCTCCACTTT,TRBV11-1,NA,NA,TRBJ1-6
CASSDNPWGRQALGPYGYTF,TGTGCCAGCAGTGATAATCCTTGGGGTAGGCAGGCCCTCGGCCCCTATGGCTACACCTTC,TRBV2,once,NA,TRBJ1-2
CASSDQGSSSNTIYF,TGCGCCAGCAGCGATCAGGGAAGCTCCTCAAACACCATATATTTT,TRBV5-1,few,NA,TRBJ1-3
CASSLARAGVGDTQYF,TGCGCCAGCAGCTTGGCCCGAGCGGGAGTGGGAGATACGCAGTATTTT,TRBV5-1,NA,TRBD2,TRBJ2-3
CASSQQGSGQPQHF,TGTGCCAGCAGCCAACAGGGATCCGGTCAGCCCCAGCATTTT,TRBV28,once,NA,TRBJ1-5
CASSLILRGRWAFF,TGTGCCAGCAGCTTGATTCTCCGAGGACGCTGGGCTTTCTTT,TRBV5-8,NA,NA,TRBJ1-1
CVIGRVGEQYF,TGTGTGATCGGGAGGGTTGGGGAGCAGTACTTC,TRBV5-4,NA,TRBD2,TRBJ2-7
CASSQLPGLAATEQFF,TGCGCCAGCAGCCAGTTACCGGGACTAGCGGCGACTGAGCAGTTCTTC,TRBV5-1,NA,TRBD2,TRBJ2-1
CASSSQVDTQYF,TGTGCCAGCAGCTCTCAGGTAGATACGCAGTATTTT,TRBV6-5,NA,NA,TRBJ2-3
CASSPNSGANVLTF,TGTGCCAGCAGCCCAAACTCTGGGGCCAACGTCCTGACTTTC,TRBV7-3,NA,NA,TRBJ2-6
CASSPPLGGFTEAFF,TGCGCCAGCAGCCCCCCCCTCGGGGGATTCACTGAAGCTTTCTTT,TRBV5-1,NA,NA,TRBJ1-1
CASSKQDRGSTEAFF,TGTGCCAGCAGCAAACAAGACAGGGGAAGCACTGAAGCTTTCTTT,TRBV11-2,once,TRBD1,TRBJ1-1
CASSKGLAGGVIEQFF,TGTGCCAGTAGTAAGGGACTAGCGGGAGGGGTTATTGAGCAGTTCTTC,TRBV19,NA,TRBD2,TRBJ2-1
CASSLDVRGSYYEQYF,TGTGCCAGCAGCTTGGATGTGCGAGGGTCCTACTACGAGCAGTACTTC,TRBV5-6,NA,NA,TRBJ2-7
CASSPTPGGHEQFF,TGTGCCAGCTCACCAACCCCAGGGGGGCATGAGCAGTTCTTC,TRBV18,NA,NA,TRBJ2-1
CAISDRGVNTEAFF,TGTGCCATCAGTGACAGGGGCGTGAACACTGAAGCTTTCTTT,TRBV10-3,NA,NA,TRBJ1-1
CASSHGVAGVYEQYF,TGCGCCAGCAGCCATGGAGTGGCGGGAGTGTACGAGCAGTACTTC,TRBV4-1,NA,TRBD2,TRBJ2-7
CASNGAGGLSYEQYF,TGTGCCAGCAATGGGGCGGGAGGTCTCTCCTACGAGCAGTACTTC,TRBV28,NA,TRBD2,TRBJ2-7
CASSLGDRGGGYTF,TGTGCCAGCAGCTTGGGGGACAGGGGTGGTGGCTACACCTTC,TRBV5-6,NA,TRBD1,TRBJ1-2
CASTAGQGRARDYEQYF,TGTGCCAGCACCGCCGGACAGGGGCGAGCGCGGGACTACGAGCAGTACTTC,TRBV21-1,NA,NA,TRBJ2-7
CASSPASVTKNIQYF,TGTGCCAGCTCACCGGCTAGCGTGACCAAAAACATTCAGTACTTC,TRBV18,NA,NA,TRBJ2-4
CASSLMALAGEETQYF,TGTGCCAGCAGCTTGATGGCACTAGCGGGAGAAGAGACCCAGTACTTC,TRBV11-2,NA,TRBD2,TRBJ2-5
CASSPYGQGAGGPQHF,TGTGCCAGCAGCCCATATGGGCAGGGGGCTGGAGGGCCCCAGCATTTT,TRBV7-9,NA,TRBD1,TRBJ1-5
CASSLKAEQVNTEAFF,TGTGCCAGCAGCTTGAAGGCAGAACAAGTGAACACTGAAGCTTTCTTT,TRBV5-6,NA,NA,TRBJ1-1
CASSLVGLAAPWNEQFF,TGTGCCAGCAGCTTAGTGGGACTAGCGGCCCCTTGGAATGAGCAGTTCTTC,TRBV11-2,NA,TRBD2,TRBJ2-1
CASSVLGTEAFF,TGTGCCAGCAGCGTATTGGGGACTGAAGCTTTCTTT,TRBV5-6,few,NA,TRBJ1-1
CASTPGGTNYEQYF,TGTGCCAGCACTCCCGGGGGCACTAACTACGAGCAGTACTTC,TRBV28,NA,NA,TRBJ2-7
CASSHSGTSMNTEAFF,TGTGCCAGCAGCCATTCCGGGACTTCCATGAACACTGAAGCTTTCTTT,TRBV4-2,NA,NA,TRBJ1-1
CASSPRTANYGYTF,TGTGCCAGCAGCCCACGTACCGCTAACTATGGCTACACCTTC,TRBV4-2,NA,NA,TRBJ1-2
CASSPEDTAGYNEQFF,TGTGCCAGCAGCCCAGAAGACACGGCTGGCTACAATGAGCAGTTCTTC,TRBV7-2,NA,NA,TRBJ2-1
CASSLVVAGSYNEQFF,TGCGCCAGCAGCTTGGTGGTAGCGGGATCGTACAATGAGCAGTTCTTC,TRBV5-1,NA,TRBD2,TRBJ2-1
CASRRLAGAGELFF,TGTGCCAGCAGACGACTAGCCGGAGCCGGGGAGCTGTTTTTT,TRBV7-2,NA,TRBD2,TRBJ2-2
CSVDNRRDTEAFF,TGCAGCGTTGATAACAGGAGGGACACTGAAGCTTTCTTT,TRBV29-1,NA,NA,TRBJ1-1
CASSISGELFF,TGTGCCAGTAGTATTTCCGGGGAGCTGTTTTTT,TRBV19,NA,NA,TRBJ2-2
CASSYSRQGGNTIYF,TGTGCCAGCAGTTACTCGAGACAGGGCGGAAACACCATATATTTT,TRBV6-5,NA,TRBD1,TRBJ1-3